This paragraph reports one TCR beta chain. The target antigen is unknown. Arm-PCR of CDR3 regions with iRepertoire HTBI primers generated TCR beta libraries. MiXCR was run by TCRdb on the multiplex PCR reads, yielding one entry per CDR3 protein. The repertoire holds roughly 300,000 distinct CDR3 sequences, with around 20% as singletons. These data originate in a study of regulatory T cells in long-lasting Graves disease. Per germline, CDR1 SGHTA and CDR2 FQGNSA. The CDR3 runs 14 residues. The V end lost 3 bases, the J end lost 8 bases, and 11 bases lay between the germline ends. Stated time point: persistent/refractory GD, antithyroid drugs over 5 years with positive TRAb. PBMC RNA served as the TCR library source. General study points: There was favoring of TRBV28, TRBJ1-2 and TRBJ2-5 in persistent disease.

This receptor was taken from a female donor with Graves disease. This rearrangement joins TRBV7-2 to TRBJ1-6, with D uncertain. The sequencing used peripheral blood mononuclear cells (PBMCs), collected when the disease was refractory, from a patient treated with antithyroid drugs. DNA for the CDR3: TGTGCCAGCAGCTTTGGTCCGGTGGATTCACCCCTCCACTTT. Encoded protein: CASSFGPVDSPLHF.